These 18 T cell receptor gamma chains share one sample of origin, sequenced in a study of gamma-delta T cells after stem cell transplantation. TCRdb re-processed the RT-PCR reads using CATT. Counted here are around 720 gamma-chain clones, under 25% occurring once; the ten biggest clones make up roughly a tenth. The sample was gamma-delta T cells. The source of these receptors is a human donor. It is not recorded whose cells these are; they may come from a transplant donor.

Regarding this clone: A far larger clone differs by one base, so this is likely a read error. The CDR3 DNA is TGTGCCTTGTGGGACCTGAAAGAGTTGGGCAAAAAAATCAAGGTATTT. Amino acids: CALWDLKELGKKIKVF. The chain is built from TRGV9 and TRGJP. This CDR3 has 16 residues. Germline V gene sequence: CDR1 GITISATS, CDR2 ISYDGTV (reference sequence). V dropped 4 bases and J dropped 5; count of bases not matched to a gene: 5.

This clone is labeled large (0.1 to 1%). This sample also contains other DNA sequences that code for the same CDR3. The chain couples TRGV9 to TRGJ1 or TRGJ2. Germline CDR1 GITISATS, CDR2 ISYDGTV (reference sequence). Trimming took 0 bases from V and 3 from J; bases not matched to a gene: 8. CDR3 length: 15 amino acids. The CDR3 loop is CALWEVPPFYYKKLF. DNA for the CDR3: TGTGCCTTGTGGGAGGTGCCCCCATTTTATTATAAGAAACTCTTT.

Concerning this clone itself: This could be a read error, since a much larger clone is one nucleotide away. The chain is built from TRGV9 and TRGJ1 or TRGJ2. This CDR3 comprises 14 residues. The V gene's germline CDR1 is GITISATS and CDR2 ISYDGTV (reference sequence). The CDR3 nucleotides are TGTACCTTGTGGGAGGTGATGGATTATTATAAGAAACTCTTT. Translation gives CTLWEVMDYYKKLF.

This clone is classed as large. CDR3 nucleotides: TGTGCCACCTGGGACAGGAAGTATTATAAGAAACTCTTT. Translating it yields CATWDRKYYKKLF. The rearrangement uses TRGV3 and TRGJ1 or TRGJ2. With 0 bases clipped from V and 4 bases from J, the junction kept 3 bases outside the gene matches. Germline CDR1 VTNTFY, CDR2 YDVSTARD (reference sequence). The CDR3 is 13 residues long.

This clone appeared once. This probably arose from a read error, given a far larger clone one base away. The gene calls are TRGV9 and TRGJP. Germline-derived CDR1 and CDR2 are GITISATS and ISYDGTV (reference sequence). CDR3 length equals 16 residues. The CDR3: CALWETTESGKKIKVF. The CDR3 DNA is TGTGCCTTGTGGGAGACCACCGAGTCGGGCAAAAAAATCAAGGTATTT.

This clone was seen more than once but under ten times. It may be a read error: a sequence one base away is much more abundant. The gene calls are TRGV2 and TRGJ1 or TRGJ2. From germline, CDR1 is EGSNGY and CDR2 YDSYNSKV. This CDR3 contains 14 residues. The CDR3 DNA is TGTGCCACCTGGGACGCTAAGAATTATTATAAGAGACTCTTT. Encoded protein: CATWDAKNYYKRLF.

Comment on this clone: A read error may be the cause here, since a much bigger clone is one base away. Other DNA sequences from this sample encode an identical CDR3 as well. The chain employs TRGV9 and TRGJ1 or TRGJ2. Germline CDR1 and CDR2: GITISATS and ISYDGTV (reference sequence). V shed 0 bases and J 3 bases; nucleotides not matched to a gene: 11. This CDR3 is built from 16 residues. The DNA for the CDR3 is TGTGCCTTGTGGGAGGTGCAGGGACAAATTTATTATAAGAAACTCTTT. Translation gives CALWEVQGQIYYKKLF.

About this clone itself: This could be a read error, since a much larger clone is one nucleotide away. The rearrangement uses TRGV4 and TRGJ1 or TRGJ2. The CDR3 runs to 15 residues. CDR1 EGSTGY and CDR2 YDSYTSSV come from the germline V gene. After removal of 1 base from V and 5 bases from J, the junction contained 11 bases not matched to a gene. CDR3 residues: CATWDGPYHDYKKLF. Written as DNA, the CDR3 is TGTGCCACCTGGGATGGCCCTTATCATGATTATAAGAAACTCTTT.

About this clone itself: It is likely a read error: a sequence one base away is far more abundant. The rearrangement uses TRGV9 and TRGJP. Germline lookup yields CDR1 GITISATS and CDR2 ISYDGTV (reference sequence). CDR3 length: 16 residues. As DNA, the CDR3 is TGTGCCTTGTGGGAGGTCCAAGAGTGGGGCAAAAAAATCAAGGTATTT. Protein product: CALWEVQEWGKKIKVF.

This clone was seen a handful of times. A much larger clone differs by one base, so this may be a read error. This rearrangement joins TRGV3 to TRGJ1 or TRGJ2. This CDR3 spans 13 amino acids. Germline V gene lookup returns CDR1 VTNTFY and CDR2 YDVSTARD (reference sequence). CDR3 nucleotides: TGTGCCACCTGGGTTGGGGCTTATCATAAGAAACTCTTT. It is translated as CATWVGAYHKKLF.

As concerns this clone: A clone one base away is much larger, so this may be a read error. The chain links TRGV9 to TRGJ1 or TRGJ2. CDR3 size: 16 residues. Germline lookup yields CDR1 GITISATS and CDR2 ISYDGTV (reference sequence). CDR3 coding DNA: TGTGCCTTGTGGGAGGTGCAGGGCCAAATTTATTATAAGACACTCTTT. It is translated as CALWEVQGQIYYKTLF.

The table lists this clone with a few counts. A far larger clone is only one base removed, so a read error is likely. V usage is TRGV5 and J usage is TRGJ1 or TRGJ2. The V gene's germline CDR1 is VINAFY and CDR2 YDVSNSKD. This CDR3 is 13 amino acids long. The ends lost 0 bases at V and 3 bases at J; junction bases unmatched: 2. The CDR3: CATWDRSYYKKLF. CDR3 bases: TGTGCCACCTGGGACAGGTCTTATTATAAGAAACTCTTT.

In regard to this clone: At one of its ends the junction is not consistent with the germline gene, which may arise from a read error. The V call is TRGV9, the J call TRGJP. Germline-derived CDR1 and CDR2 are GITISATS and ISYDGTV (reference sequence). The CDR3 is 16 amino acids. The CDR3 here is CALWEVEGLGKKNKVF. The CDR3 region has the DNA TGTGCCTTGTGGGAGGTGGAAGGGTTGGGTAAAAAAAACAAGGTATTT.

Turning to this clone: With a much larger clone just one base away, this may be a read error. This sequence joins TRGV3 and TRGJ1 or TRGJ2. The CDR3 is 14 amino acids. Germline trimming cut 3 bases from V and 10 bases from J; bases unmatched to any gene: 15. Germline V CDR1 and CDR2: VTNTFY, YDVSTARD (reference sequence). The DNA for the CDR3 is TGTGCCACCTGGGACCACAAGCGAACAAGAAAGAAACTCTTT. This gives the protein CATWDHKRTRKKLF.

Comments on this clone: It may be a read error: a sequence one base away is much more abundant. The J gene is TRGJ1 or TRGJ2, the V gene TRGV2. The CDR3 runs 13 residues. The germline V gene has CDR1 EGSNGY and CDR2 YDSYNSKV. After removal of 0 bases from V and 7 bases from J, the junction contained 6 bases not matched to a gene. For the CDR3, the DNA is TGTGCCACCTGGGACGGGCTCAAGTATAAGAAACTCTTT. This sequence encodes CATWDGLKYKKLF.

Worth noting for this clone: A much larger clone lies one base from this, so it may be a read error. The chain recombines TRGV3 with TRGJP2. The CDR3 runs to 14 residues. CDR1 and CDR2 (germline): VTNTFY, YDVSTARD (reference sequence). The CDR3 nucleotides read TGTGCCGCCTGGGACAGGATTAGTGATTGGATCAAGACGTTT. Protein sequence: CAAWDRISDWIKTF.

A note on this clone: A much larger clone differs by one base, so this may be a read error. The rearrangement joins TRGV9 to TRGJ1 or TRGJ2. Germline values: CDR1 GITISATS, CDR2 ISYDGTV (reference sequence). The ends lost 3 bases at V and 10 bases at J; junction bases unmatched: 9. The CDR3 is 12 residues long. In DNA, the CDR3 is TGTGCCTTGTGGGAGTTTGGTCCCAAGAAACTCTTT. Amino acids: CALWEFGPKKLF.

This clone was counted only a few times. Being one base from a much bigger clone, this may be a read error. In nucleotides, the CDR3 is TGTGCCACCTGGGTCTCTCCTAGAAGGAAACTCTTT. Translating gives CATWVSPRRKLF. The gene calls are TRGV2 and TRGJ1 or TRGJ2. CDR3 size: 12 residues. V shed 5 bases and J 12 bases; nucleotides not matched to a gene: 13. Germline-derived CDR1 and CDR2 are EGSNGY and YDSYNSKV.